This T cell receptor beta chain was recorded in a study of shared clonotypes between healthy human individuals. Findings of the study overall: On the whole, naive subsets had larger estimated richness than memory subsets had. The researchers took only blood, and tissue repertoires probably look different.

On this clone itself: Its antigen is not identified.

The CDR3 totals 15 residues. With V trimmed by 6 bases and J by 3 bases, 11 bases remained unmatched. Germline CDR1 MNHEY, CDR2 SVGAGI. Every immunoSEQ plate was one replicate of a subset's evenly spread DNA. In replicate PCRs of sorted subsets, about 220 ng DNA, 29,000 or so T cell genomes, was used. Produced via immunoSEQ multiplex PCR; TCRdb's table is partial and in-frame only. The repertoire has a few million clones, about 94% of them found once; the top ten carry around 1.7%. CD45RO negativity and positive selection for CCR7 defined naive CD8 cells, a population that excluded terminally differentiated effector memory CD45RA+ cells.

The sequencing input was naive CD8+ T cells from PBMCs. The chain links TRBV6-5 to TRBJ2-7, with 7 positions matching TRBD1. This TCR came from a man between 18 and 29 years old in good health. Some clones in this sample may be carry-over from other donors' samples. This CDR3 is CASRQGISPNYEQYF. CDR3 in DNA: TGTGCCAGCAGACAGGGGATATCTCCGAACTACGAGCAGTACTTC.